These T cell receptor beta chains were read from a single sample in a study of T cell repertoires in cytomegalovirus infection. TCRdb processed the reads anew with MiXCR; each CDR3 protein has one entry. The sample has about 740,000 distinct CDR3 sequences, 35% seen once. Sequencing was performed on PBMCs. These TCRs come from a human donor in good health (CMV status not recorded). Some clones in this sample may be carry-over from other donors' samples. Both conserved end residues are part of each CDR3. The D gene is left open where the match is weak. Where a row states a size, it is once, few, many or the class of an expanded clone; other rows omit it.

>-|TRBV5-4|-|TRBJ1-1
CSSSLDSVVTEAFF
TGTTCCAGCAGCTTGGACTCAGTGGTCACTGAAGCTTTCTTT
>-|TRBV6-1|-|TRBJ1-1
CASSRHTEAFF
TGTGCCAGCAGTCGTCACACTGAAGCTTTCTTT
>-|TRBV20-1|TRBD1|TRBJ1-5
CSARQGAWGNQPQHF
TGCAGTGCTAGGCAGGGGGCTTGGGGCAATCAGCCCCAGCATTTT
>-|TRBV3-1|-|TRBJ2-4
CASSLNSPRKNIQYF
TGTGCCAGCAGCCTGAACTCTCCAAGGAAAAACATTCAGTACTTC
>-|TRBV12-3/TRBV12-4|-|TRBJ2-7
CASSGDGFSYEQYF
TGTGCCAGCAGTGGGGACGGTTTCTCCTACGAGCAGTACTTC
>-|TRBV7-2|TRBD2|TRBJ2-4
CASSLSLGGASGVHNIQYF
TGTGCCAGCAGCCTCTCCCTGGGGGGGGCTAGCGGGGTCCACAACATTCAGTACTTC
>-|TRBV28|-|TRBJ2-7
CASSITGVHEQYF
TGTGCCAGCAGTATAACGGGAGTACACGAGCAGTACTTC
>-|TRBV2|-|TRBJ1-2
CASTSGLGYGYTF
TGTGCCAGCACCTCGGGGTTAGGCTATGGCTACACCTTC
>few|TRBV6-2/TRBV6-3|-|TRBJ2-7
CASSYGGLASYEQYF
TGTGCCAGCAGTTACGGGGGCCTAGCGAGCTACGAGCAGTACTTC
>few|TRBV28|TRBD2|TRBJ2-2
CASRPRDASGRVYTGELFF
TGTGCCAGCAGACCCAGGGACGCTAGCGGGAGGGTATACACCGGGGAGCTGTTTTTT
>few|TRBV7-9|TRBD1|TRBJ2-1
CASSFMGQGSNEQFF
TGTGCCAGCAGCTTTATGGGACAGGGGTCCAATGAGCAGTTCTTC
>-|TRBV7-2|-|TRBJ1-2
CASSTRRGLANYGYTF
TGTGCCAGCAGCACACGACGGGGCCTCGCTAACTATGGCTACACCTTC
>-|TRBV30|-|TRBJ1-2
CAWRQRSYGYTF
TGTGCCTGGAGACAAAGAAGCTATGGCTACACCTTC
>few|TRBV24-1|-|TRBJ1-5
CATSDSHPGAQPQHF
TGTGCCACCAGTGATTCACATCCAGGGGCTCAGCCCCAGCATTTT
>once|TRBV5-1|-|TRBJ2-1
CASSLNGVWNEQFF
TGCGCCAGCAGCTTGAATGGGGTCTGGAATGAGCAGTTCTTC
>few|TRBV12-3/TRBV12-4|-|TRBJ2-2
CASRLQDLRTGELFF
TGTGCCAGCAGGCTGCAGGACCTTCGTACCGGGGAGCTGTTTTTT
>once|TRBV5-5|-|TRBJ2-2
CASSLAGGGAGELFF
TGTGCCAGCAGCTTGGCCGGAGGGGGGGCCGGGGAGCTGTTTTTT
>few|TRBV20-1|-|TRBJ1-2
CSAHGLSGYGYTF
TGCAGTGCACATGGACTGAGTGGCTATGGCTACACCTTC
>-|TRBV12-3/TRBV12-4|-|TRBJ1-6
CASSLVMSYNSPLHF
TGTGCCAGCAGTTTAGTTATGTCCTATAATTCACCCCTCCACTTT
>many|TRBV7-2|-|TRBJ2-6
CASSSPGPHWANVLTF
TGTGCCAGCAGCTCCCCCGGGCCGCACTGGGCCAACGTCCTGACTTTC
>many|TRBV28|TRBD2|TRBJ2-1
CASSGLAGGYNEQFF
TGTGCCAGCAGCGGACTAGCGGGAGGGTACAATGAGCAGTTCTTC
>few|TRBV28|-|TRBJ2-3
CASSPPPAEDTDTQYF
TGTGCCAGCAGTCCTCCCCCAGCGGAAGACACAGATACGCAGTATTTT
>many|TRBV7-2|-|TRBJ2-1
CASSSQAGNEQFF
TGTGCCAGCAGCTCCCAGGCGGGGAATGAGCAGTTCTTC
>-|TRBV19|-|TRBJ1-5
CASSLQALGPQHF
TGTGCCAGTAGCCTACAGGCCCTAGGGCCCCAGCATTTT
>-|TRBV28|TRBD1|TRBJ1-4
CASSLGTGVEKLFF
TGTGCCAGCAGTTTGGGGACAGGGGTCGAAAAACTGTTTTTT
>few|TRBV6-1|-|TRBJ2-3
CASSYQGGLGTDTQYF
TGTGCCAGCAGTTACCAAGGGGGTCTGGGCACAGATACGCAGTATTTT
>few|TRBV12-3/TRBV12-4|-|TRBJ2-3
CASSKGIVSTDTQYF
TGTGCCAGCAGTAAGGGCATAGTGAGCACAGATACGCAGTATTTT
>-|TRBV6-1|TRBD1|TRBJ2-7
CASSLDQGVFSYEQYF
TGTGCCAGCAGCCTTGACCAGGGGGTTTTCTCCTACGAGCAGTACTTC
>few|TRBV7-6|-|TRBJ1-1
CASRVSGGDTEAFF
TGTGCCAGCCGAGTATCTGGGGGAGACACTGAAGCTTTCTTT
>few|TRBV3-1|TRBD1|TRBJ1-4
CASSQGEQGWNEKLFF
TGTGCCAGCAGCCAGGGAGAACAGGGGTGGAATGAAAAACTGTTTTTT
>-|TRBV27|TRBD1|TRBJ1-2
CASSSTGVGLDGYTF
TGTGCCAGCAGTTCTACAGGGGTGGGTTTGGATGGCTACACCTTC
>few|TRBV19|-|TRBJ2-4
CASSMALAKNIQYF
TGTGCCAGTAGTATGGCTCTAGCCAAAAACATTCAGTACTTC
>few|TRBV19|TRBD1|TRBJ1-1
CASIPTGEGEAFF
TGTGCCAGTATCCCGACAGGGGAGGGTGAAGCTTTCTTT
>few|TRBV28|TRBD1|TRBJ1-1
CASSFQGGEAFF
TGTGCCAGCAGTTTCCAGGGGGGTGAAGCTTTCTTT
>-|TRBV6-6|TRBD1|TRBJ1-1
CASRSRGRDTEAFF
TGTGCCAGCAGATCCAGGGGGCGCGACACTGAAGCTTTCTTT
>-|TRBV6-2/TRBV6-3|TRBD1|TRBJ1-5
CASSYTPGGDRGNQPQHF
TGTGCCAGCAGTTACACCCCGGGGGGGGACAGGGGTAATCAGCCCCAGCATTTT
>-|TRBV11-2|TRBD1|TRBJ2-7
CASSFRQGGTSGEQYF
TGTGCCAGCAGCTTCCGACAGGGGGGGACTTCAGGCGAGCAGTACTTC
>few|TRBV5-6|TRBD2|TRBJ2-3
CASSPLAGANTQYF
TGTGCCAGCAGCCCTCTAGCGGGAGCGAATACGCAGTATTTT
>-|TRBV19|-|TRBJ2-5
CASRRGRLETQYF
TGTGCCAGTAGACGGGGGCGGCTGGAGACCCAGTACTTC
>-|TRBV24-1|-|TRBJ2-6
CATSDPQKTGANVLTF
TGTGCCACCAGTGATCCCCAGAAAACTGGGGCCAACGTCCTGACTTTC
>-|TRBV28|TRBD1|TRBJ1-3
CASSGQGLSGNTIYF
TGTGCCAGCAGTGGACAGGGGCTCTCTGGAAACACCATATATTTT
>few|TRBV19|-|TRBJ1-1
CASSDPGQISNTEAFF
TGTGCCAGTAGCGACCCGGGACAAATTTCGAACACTGAAGCTTTCTTT
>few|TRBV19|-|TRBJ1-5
CASSPEAGWSRGPQHF
TGTGCCAGTTCCCCTGAGGCAGGCTGGTCCCGGGGGCCCCAGCATTTT
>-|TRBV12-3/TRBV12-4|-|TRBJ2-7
CASKGSPAYEQYF
TGTGCCAGCAAGGGCTCTCCGGCCTACGAGCAGTACTTC
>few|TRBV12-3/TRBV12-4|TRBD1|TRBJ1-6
CASSFNRGDSPLHF
TGTGCCAGCAGTTTTAACAGGGGGGATTCACCCCTCCACTTT
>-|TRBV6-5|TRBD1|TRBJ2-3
CASRTGTGADTQYF
TGTGCCAGCAGGACCGGGACAGGGGCAGATACGCAGTATTTT
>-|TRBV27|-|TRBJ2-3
CASGVDPDTQYF
TGTGCCAGCGGTGTTGACCCAGATACGCAGTATTTT
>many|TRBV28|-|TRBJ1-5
CASSLSFPGSQPQHF
TGTGCCAGCAGTTTATCCTTCCCAGGGAGTCAGCCCCAGCATTTT
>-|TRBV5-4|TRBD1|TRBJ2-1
CASSLSGQNSF
TGTGCCAGCAGCTTGTCGGGACAGAATTCCTTC
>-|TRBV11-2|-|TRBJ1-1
CASSLGIDTEAFF
TGTGCCAGCAGCTTAGGGATAGACACTGAAGCTTTCTTT
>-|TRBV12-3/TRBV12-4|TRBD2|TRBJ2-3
CASTAGTSGRTDTQYF
TGTGCCAGCACTGCCGGGACTAGCGGGAGAACAGATACGCAGTATTTT
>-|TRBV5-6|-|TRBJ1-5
CASSWGLQDQPQHF
TGTGCCAGCAGCTGGGGACTTCAAGATCAGCCCCAGCATTTT